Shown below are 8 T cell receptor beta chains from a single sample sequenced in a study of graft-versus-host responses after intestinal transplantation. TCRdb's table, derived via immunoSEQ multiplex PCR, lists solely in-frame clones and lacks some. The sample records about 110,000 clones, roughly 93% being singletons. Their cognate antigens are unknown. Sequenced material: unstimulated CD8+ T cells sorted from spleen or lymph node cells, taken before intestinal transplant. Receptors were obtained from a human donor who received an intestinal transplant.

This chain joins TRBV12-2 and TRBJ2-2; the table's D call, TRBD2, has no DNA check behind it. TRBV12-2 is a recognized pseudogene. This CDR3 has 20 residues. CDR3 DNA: TGTGCAAGTCGCTTAGCGGGTGGGACTAGCGGGGGTACGAACACCGGGGAGCTGTTTTTT. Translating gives CASRLAGGTSGGTNTGELFF.

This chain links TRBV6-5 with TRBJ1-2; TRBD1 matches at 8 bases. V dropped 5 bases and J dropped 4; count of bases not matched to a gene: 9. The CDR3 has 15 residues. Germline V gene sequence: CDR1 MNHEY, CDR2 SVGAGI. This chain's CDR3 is CASSADRAAFYGYTF. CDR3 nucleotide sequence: TGTGCCAGCAGTGCGGACAGGGCAGCTTTCTATGGCTACACCTTC.

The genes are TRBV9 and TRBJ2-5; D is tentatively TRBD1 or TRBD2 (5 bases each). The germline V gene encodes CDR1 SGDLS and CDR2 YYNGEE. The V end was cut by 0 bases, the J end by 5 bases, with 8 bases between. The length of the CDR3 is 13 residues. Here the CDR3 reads CASSVGGPETQYF. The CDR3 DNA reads TGTGCCAGCAGCGTAGGGGGACCGGAGACCCAGTACTTC.

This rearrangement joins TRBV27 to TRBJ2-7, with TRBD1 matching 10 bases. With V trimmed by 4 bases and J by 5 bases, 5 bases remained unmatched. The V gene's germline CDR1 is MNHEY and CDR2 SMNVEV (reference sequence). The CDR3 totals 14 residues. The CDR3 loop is CASSSWTGGDEQYF. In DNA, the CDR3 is TGTGCCAGCAGTTCCTGGACAGGGGGTGACGAGCAGTACTTC.

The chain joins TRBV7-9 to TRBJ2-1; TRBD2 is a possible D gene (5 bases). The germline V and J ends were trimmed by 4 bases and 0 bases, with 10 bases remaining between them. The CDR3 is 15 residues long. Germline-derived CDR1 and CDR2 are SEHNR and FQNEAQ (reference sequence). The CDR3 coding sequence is TGTGCCAGCAGCTCAGGACTTAGCTCCTACAATGAGCAGTTCTTC. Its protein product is CASSSGLSSYNEQFF.

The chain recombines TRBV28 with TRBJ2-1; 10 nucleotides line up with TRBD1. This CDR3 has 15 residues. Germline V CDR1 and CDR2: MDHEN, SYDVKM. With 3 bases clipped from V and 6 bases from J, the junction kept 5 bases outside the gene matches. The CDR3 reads CASSFAGQGTNEQFF. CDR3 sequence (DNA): TGTGCCAGCAGTTTTGCGGGACAGGGGACCAATGAGCAGTTCTTC.

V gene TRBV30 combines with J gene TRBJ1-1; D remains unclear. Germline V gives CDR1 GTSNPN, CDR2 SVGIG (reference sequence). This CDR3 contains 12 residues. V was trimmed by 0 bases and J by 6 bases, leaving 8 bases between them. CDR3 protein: CAWSVNNPEAFF. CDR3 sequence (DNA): TGTGCCTGGAGTGTAAATAATCCTGAAGCTTTCTTT.

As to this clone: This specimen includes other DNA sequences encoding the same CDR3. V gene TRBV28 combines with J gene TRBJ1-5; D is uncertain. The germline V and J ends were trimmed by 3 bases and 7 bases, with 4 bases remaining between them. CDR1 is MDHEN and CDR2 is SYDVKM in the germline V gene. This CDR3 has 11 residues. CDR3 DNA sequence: TGTGCCAGCAGTTTCGGCCAGCCCCAGCATTTT. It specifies CASSFGQPQHF. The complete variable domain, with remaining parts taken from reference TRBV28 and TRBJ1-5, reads DVKVTQSSRYLVKRTGEKVFLECVQDMDHENMFWYRQDPGLGLRLIYFSYDVKMKEKGDIPEGYSVSREKKERFSLILESASTNQTSMYLCASSFGQPQHFGDGTRLSIL.